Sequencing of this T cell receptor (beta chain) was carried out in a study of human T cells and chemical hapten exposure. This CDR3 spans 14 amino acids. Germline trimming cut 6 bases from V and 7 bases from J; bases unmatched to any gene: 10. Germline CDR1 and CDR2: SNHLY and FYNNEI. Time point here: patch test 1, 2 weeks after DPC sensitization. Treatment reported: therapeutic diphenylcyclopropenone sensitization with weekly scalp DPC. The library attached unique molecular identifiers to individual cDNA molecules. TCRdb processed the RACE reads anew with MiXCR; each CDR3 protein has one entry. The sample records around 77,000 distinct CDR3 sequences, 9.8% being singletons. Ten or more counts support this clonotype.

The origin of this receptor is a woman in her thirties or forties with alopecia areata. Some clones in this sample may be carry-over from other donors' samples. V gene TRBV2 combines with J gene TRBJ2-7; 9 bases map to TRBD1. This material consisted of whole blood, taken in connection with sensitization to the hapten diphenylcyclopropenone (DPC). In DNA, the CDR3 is TGTGCCAGCAGCGACGGGACAGGGATGTGGGAGCAGTACTTC. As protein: CASSDGTGMWEQYF.